Here is one TCR beta chain with its context. As yet, its antigen is unknown. Measured with immunoSEQ multiplex PCR; TCRdb has only the in-frame clones, and not every one. The sample comprises about 20,000 clones, about 92% of which are singletons, and over 1.5% rests with the top ten. The data were obtained in a study of lymphopenia after photon versus proton radiotherapy. V shed 8 bases, J shed 0 bases, and the junction held 0 bases outside the gene matches. Looked up from germline, CDR1 is LNHDA and CDR2 is SQIVND (reference sequence). The length of the CDR3 is 14 residues. General observations from the study: Relative stability marked proton patients; photon patients lost diversity and naive cells. Authors raise, but do not show, better survival with proton therapy. In patients who died, overall survival fell as post-nadir TCR diversity dropped more. Post-nadir diversity loss with photons came from oligoclonal expansion, particularly CD8+ Temra cells.

The genes are TRBV19 and TRBJ1-5; TRBD1 matches at 11 bases. This material consisted of peripheral blood, taken from a patient treated with photon-based radiotherapy. This TCR derives from a woman between 35 and 50 years old with cholangiocarcinoma. In nucleotides, the CDR3 is TGTGCCAGTGGGACAGGGGGTAGCAATCAGCCCCAGCATTTT. This gives the protein CASGTGGSNQPQHF.